This TCR beta chain was identified in a study of identical twins. General study points: Researchers reported weaker excess twin sharing in beta out-of-frame sequences. Abundant cord blood beta clonotypes carried fewer insertions; memory repertoires showed none.

The CDR3 sequence is 15 residues long. V was cut by 1 base and J by 1 base, with 11 bases left in between. Germline CDR1 is GTSNPN and CDR2 is SVGIG (reference sequence). There are a few counts of this clonotype. What it recognizes is unknown. All donors were healthy Caucasians. Unique molecular identifiers were in the cDNA, with template-switch universal primer binding. TCRdb re-called the 5' RACE reads with MiXCR, one entry per CDR3 protein. The sample records around 470,000 distinct CDR3 sequences, 14% being singletons. The same sample was also used in a study of yellow fever vaccine responses in identical twins.

Material for sequencing was CD4+ T cells sorted from blood. The V and J genes are TRBV30 and TRBJ1-5; D gene unclear. The sequence was collected from a woman aged 18-29 years in good health. The CDR3 here is CAWSEKVRSNQPQHF. DNA of the CDR3: TGTGCCTGGAGTGAAAAGGTGAGGAGCAATCAGCCCCAGCATTTT. Full variable domain (outside the CDR3, taken from reference TRBV30 and TRBJ1-5): SQTIHQWPATLVQPVGSPLSLECTVEGTSNPNLYWYRQAAGRGLQLLFYSVGIGQISSEVPQNLSASRPQDRQFILSSKKLLLSDSGFYLCAWSEKVRSNQPQHFGDGTRLSIL.